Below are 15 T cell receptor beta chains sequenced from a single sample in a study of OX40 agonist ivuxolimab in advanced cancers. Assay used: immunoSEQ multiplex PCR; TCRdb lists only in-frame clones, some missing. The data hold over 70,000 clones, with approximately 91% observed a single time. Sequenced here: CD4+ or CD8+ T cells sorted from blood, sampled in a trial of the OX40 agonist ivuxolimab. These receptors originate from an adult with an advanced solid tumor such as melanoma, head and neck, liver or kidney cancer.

For the CDR3, the DNA is TGTGCCAGCAGCCCACCCGTTGGACAGGGGCCCACCGGGGAGCTGTTTTTT. It yields the protein CASSPPVGQGPTGELFF. The chain carries TRBV7-9 and TRBJ2-2; TRBD1 matches at 9 bases. The V gene end was trimmed by 5 bases and the J gene end by 4 bases; junction bases not matched to a gene: 11. This CDR3 comprises 17 residues. Germline V gives CDR1 SEHNR, CDR2 FQNEAQ (reference sequence).

The CDR3 protein is CASSLGPGAGGLREQYF. The CDR3 DNA follows: TGTGCCAGCAGCTTGGGCCCGGGCGCGGGAGGGCTTCGGGAGCAGTACTTC. The chain uses TRBV5-4 and TRBJ2-7, with TRBD2 matching 9 bases. Germline lookup yields CDR1 SGHNT and CDR2 YYREEE (reference sequence). The CDR3 spans 17 residues. Trimming took 0 bases from V and 7 from J; bases not matched to a gene: 14.

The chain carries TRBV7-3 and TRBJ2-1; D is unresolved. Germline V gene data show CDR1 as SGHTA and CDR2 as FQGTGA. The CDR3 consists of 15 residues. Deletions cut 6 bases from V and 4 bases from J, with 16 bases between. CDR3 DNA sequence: TGTGCCAGCAGTAACACCCACGTAGATTACAATGAGCAGTTCTTC. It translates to CASSNTHVDYNEQFF.

The CDR3 region is CAIRGGTSGHNEQFF. CDR3 nucleotide sequence: TGTGCCATCAGAGGGGGGACTAGCGGGCACAATGAGCAGTTCTTC. This sequence joins TRBV10-3 and TRBJ2-1, with 12 bases aligning to TRBD2. Per germline, CDR1 ENHRY and CDR2 SYGVKD. After removal of 6 bases from V and 5 bases from J, the junction contained 5 bases not matched to a gene. The CDR3 loop spans 15 amino acids.

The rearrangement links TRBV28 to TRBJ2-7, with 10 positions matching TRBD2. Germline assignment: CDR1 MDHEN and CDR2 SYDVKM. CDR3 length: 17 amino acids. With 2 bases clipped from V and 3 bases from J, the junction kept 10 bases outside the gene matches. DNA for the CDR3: TGTGCCAGCAGTTTAGTGGCTAGCGGGAGATCTCTCTACGAGCAGTACTTC. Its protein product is CASSLVASGRSLYEQYF.

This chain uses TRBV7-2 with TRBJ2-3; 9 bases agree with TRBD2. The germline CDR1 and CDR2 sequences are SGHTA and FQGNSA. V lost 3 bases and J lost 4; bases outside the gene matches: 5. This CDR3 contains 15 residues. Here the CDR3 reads CASSLVSGSSDTQYF. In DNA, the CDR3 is TGTGCCAGCAGCTTGGTTAGCGGGAGCTCAGATACGCAGTATTTT.

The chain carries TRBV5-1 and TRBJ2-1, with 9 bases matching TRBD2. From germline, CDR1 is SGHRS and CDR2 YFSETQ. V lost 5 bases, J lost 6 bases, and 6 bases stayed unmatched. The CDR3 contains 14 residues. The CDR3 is CASRLSGGVNEQFF. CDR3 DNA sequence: TGCGCCAGCAGGCTTAGCGGGGGCGTCAATGAGCAGTTCTTC.

The CDR3 reads CASRRRTGVSYEQYF. CDR3 sequence (DNA): TGTGCCAGTAGGCGAAGGACAGGGGTCTCCTACGAGCAGTACTTC. V usage is TRBV19 and J usage is TRBJ2-7, with 9 bases lining up with TRBD1. Germline V gives CDR1 LNHDA, CDR2 SQIVND (reference sequence). The trim removed 6 bases at V and 0 bases at J, leaving 6 bases unmatched. The CDR3 covers 15 residues.

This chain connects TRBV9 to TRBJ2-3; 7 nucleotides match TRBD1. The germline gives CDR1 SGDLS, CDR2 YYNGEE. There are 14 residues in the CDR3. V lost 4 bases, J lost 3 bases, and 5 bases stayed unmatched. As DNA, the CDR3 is TGTGCCAGCAGCATGCGACAGGGTACAGATACGCAGTATTTT. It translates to CASSMRQGTDTQYF. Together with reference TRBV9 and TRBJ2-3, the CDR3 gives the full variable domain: DSGVTQTPKHLITATGQRVTLRCSPRSGDLSVYWYQQSLDQGLQFLIQYYNGEERAKGNILERFSAQQFPDLHSELNLSSLELGDSALYFCASSMRQGTDTQYFGPGTRLTVL.

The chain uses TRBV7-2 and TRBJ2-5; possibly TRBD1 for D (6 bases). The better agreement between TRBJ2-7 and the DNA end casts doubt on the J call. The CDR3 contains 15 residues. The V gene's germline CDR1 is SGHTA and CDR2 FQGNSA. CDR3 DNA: TGTGCCAGCAGCTTAGCTTGGACAGACCTCTACGAGCAGTACTTC. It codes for CASSLAWTDLYEQYF.

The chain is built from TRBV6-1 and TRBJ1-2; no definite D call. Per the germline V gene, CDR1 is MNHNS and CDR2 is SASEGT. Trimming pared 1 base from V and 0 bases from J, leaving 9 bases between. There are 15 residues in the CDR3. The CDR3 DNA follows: TGTGCCAGCAGTGAAGGGGTCATAGCTAACTATGGCTACACCTTC. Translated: CASSEGVIANYGYTF.

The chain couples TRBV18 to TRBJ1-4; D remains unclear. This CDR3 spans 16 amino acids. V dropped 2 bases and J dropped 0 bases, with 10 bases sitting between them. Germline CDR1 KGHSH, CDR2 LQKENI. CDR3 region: CASSPFQDATNEKLFF. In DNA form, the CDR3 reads TGTGCCAGCTCACCATTTCAGGACGCAACTAATGAAAAACTGTTTTTT.

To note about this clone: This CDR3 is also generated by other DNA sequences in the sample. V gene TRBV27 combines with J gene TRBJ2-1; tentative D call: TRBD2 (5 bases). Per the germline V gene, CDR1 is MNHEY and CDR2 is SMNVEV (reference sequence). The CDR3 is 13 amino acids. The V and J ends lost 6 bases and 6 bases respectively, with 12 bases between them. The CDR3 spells CASSWTFGNEQFF. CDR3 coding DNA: TGTGCCAGCAGCTGGACTTTTGGCAATGAGCAGTTCTTC.

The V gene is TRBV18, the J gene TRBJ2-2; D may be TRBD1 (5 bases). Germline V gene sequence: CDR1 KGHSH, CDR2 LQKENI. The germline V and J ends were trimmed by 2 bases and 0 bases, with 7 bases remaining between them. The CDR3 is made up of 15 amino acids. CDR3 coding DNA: TGTGCCAGCTCACCAAGGACAACGAACACCGGGGAGCTGTTTTTT. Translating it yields CASSPRTTNTGELFF. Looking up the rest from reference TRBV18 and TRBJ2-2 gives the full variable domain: NAGVMQNPRHLVRRRGQEARLRCSPMKGHSHVYWYRQLPEEGLKFMVYLQKENIIDESGMPKERFSAEFPKEGPSILRIQQVVRGDSAAYFCASSPRTTNTGELFFGEGSRLTVL.

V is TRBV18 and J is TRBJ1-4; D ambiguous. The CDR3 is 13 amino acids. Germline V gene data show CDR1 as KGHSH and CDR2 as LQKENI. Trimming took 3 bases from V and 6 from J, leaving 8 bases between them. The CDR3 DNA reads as TGTGCCAGCTCACCCGGGCAAGATGAAAAACTGTTTTTT. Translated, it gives CASSPGQDEKLFF.